These 8 T cell receptor beta chains originate from one sample sequenced in a study of shared clonotypes between healthy human individuals. Method: immunoSEQ multiplex PCR; TCRdb's copy keeps in-frame clones and lacks some. Counted here are about 1.5 million clones, 95% to 99% occurring once; the ten biggest clones make up roughly 0.45%. The sequenced sample was naive CD4+ T cells sorted from blood. Subset reported: CD45RA+ positively selected. These receptors were obtained from a man aged 25 to 40 in good health.

The J gene is TRBJ2-7, the V gene TRBV28; 11 bases are a match to TRBD2. The CDR3 extends over 14 amino acids. V was pared by 8 bases and J by 3 bases, with 6 bases of the junction left unmatched. CDR1 is MDHEN and CDR2 is SYDVKM in the germline V gene. CDR3 region: CASQLAGVHYEQYF. The CDR3 DNA reads TGTGCCAGCCAACTAGCGGGGGTGCACTACGAGCAGTACTTC.

V is TRBV5-1 and J is TRBJ1-2; 8 bases map to TRBD1. Trimming cost V 0 bases and J 8 bases; bases outside gene matches: 6. The CDR3 runs 14 residues. CDR1 is SGHRS and CDR2 is YFSETQ in the germline V gene. The CDR3 DNA reads TGCGCCAGCAGCTTGGGGGGACAGGCCATGGGCTACACCTTC. Translated, it gives CASSLGGQAMGYTF. Based on the CDR3 plus reference TRBV5-1 and TRBJ1-2, the full variable domain is KAGVTQTPRYLIKTRGQQVTLSCSPISGHRSVSWYQQTPGQGLQFLFEYFSETQRNKGNFPGRFSGRQFSNSRSEMNVSTLELGDSALYLCASSLGGQAMGYTFGSGTRLTVV.

The chain has TRBV11-2 and TRBJ2-2; weak D call: TRBD2 (5 bases). There are 15 residues in the CDR3. The V end was cut by 3 bases, the J end by 0 bases, with 8 bases between. CDR1 and CDR2 (germline): SGHAT, FQNNGV. The CDR3 nucleotides read TGTGCCAGCAGCTTCGGGATTGCGAACACCGGGGAGCTGTTTTTT. Protein: CASSFGIANTGELFF.

The chain has TRBV29-1 and TRBJ2-5; a possible D gene is TRBD1 (6 bases). Trimming pared 6 bases from V and 1 base from J, leaving 12 bases between. Germline values: CDR1 SQVTM, CDR2 ANQGSEA. This CDR3 comprises 13 residues. CDR3 DNA: TGCAGCGTAGGACAGAGCTTCCAAGAGACCCAGTACTTC. Amino acids: CSVGQSFQETQYF. The complete variable domain, with remaining parts taken from reference TRBV29-1 and TRBJ2-5, reads SAVISQKPSRDICQRGTSLTIQCQVDSQVTMMFWYRQQPGQSLTLIATANQGSEATYESGFVIDKFPISRPNLTFSTLTVSNMSPEDSSIYLCSVGQSFQETQYFGPGTRLLVL.

The chain carries TRBV18 and TRBJ2-3; 9 bases agree with TRBD1. CDR1 and CDR2 (germline): KGHSH, LQKENI. CDR3 length: 15 amino acids. V trimming: 3 bases; J trimming: 2 bases; junction bases outside the gene matches: 3. Here the CDR3 DNA reads TGTGCCAGCTCACCCTGGACAGGGGCCACAGATACGCAGTATTTT. It codes for CASSPWTGATDTQYF.

The chain employs TRBV5-1 and TRBJ2-7, with TRBD1 as a possible D gene (6 bases). Trimming removed 7 bases from V and 9 bases from J, with 29 bases in between. Germline values: CDR1 SGHRS, CDR2 YFSETQ. The CDR3 has 16 residues. The chain's CDR3 is CASDPGQPLPPRRQYF. CDR3 in DNA: TGCGCCAGCGACCCCGGACAGCCACTACCCCCCCGGAGGCAGTACTTC.

The chain has TRBV5-6 and TRBJ1-1; D is unclear. The CDR3 extends over 11 amino acids. In germline, CDR1 is SGHDT, CDR2 YYEEEE. Deletions cut 1 base from V and 8 bases from J, with 6 bases between. As DNA, the CDR3 is TGTGCCAGCAGCTTGATGGAAGAAGCTTTCTTT. It translates to CASSLMEEAFF.

The chain couples TRBV15 to TRBJ2-1, with D tentatively TRBD2 (6 bases). Per germline, CDR1 LNHNV and CDR2 YYDKDF (reference sequence). V lost 1 base and J lost 0, with 16 bases in between. The CDR3 runs 18 residues. CDR3 region: CATSRGRGSTFSYNEQFF. In DNA form, the CDR3 reads TGTGCCACCAGCAGAGGGAGGGGATCTACCTTCTCCTACAATGAGCAGTTCTTC.